This T cell receptor beta chain comes out of a study of blood T cells in healthy people across ages. Study-wide results and caveats: Naive CD4+ cell counts and diversity both ran higher in long-lived than in aged donors.

A second PCR of about 7 to 12 cycles used a sample-barcoded 5' primer and a J-beta primer mix. Sequencing yielded, for each sample, at least 3 million paired-end reads carrying CDR3. TCRdb re-derived calls from the 5' RACE reads in MiXCR, one entry per CDR3 protein. The repertoire consists of about 1.8 million distinct CDR3 sequences, with 49% occurring once and the leading ten covering around 2.1%. About this clonotype: As yet, its antigen is unknown.

Germline assignment: CDR1 MGHDK and CDR2 SYGVNS. Trimming stripped 6 bases from V and 5 bases from J, with 17 bases between. The CDR3 consists of 16 residues. Sequences were obtained from blood. This chain connects TRBV25-1 to TRBJ1-6; D might be TRBD1 (5 bases). The TCR comes from a woman aged 40-49 years in good health. The chain's CDR3 is CASREGALGDNSPLHF. Written as DNA, the CDR3 is TGTGCCAGCAGAGAAGGGGCCCTCGGGGATAATTCACCCCTCCACTTT.